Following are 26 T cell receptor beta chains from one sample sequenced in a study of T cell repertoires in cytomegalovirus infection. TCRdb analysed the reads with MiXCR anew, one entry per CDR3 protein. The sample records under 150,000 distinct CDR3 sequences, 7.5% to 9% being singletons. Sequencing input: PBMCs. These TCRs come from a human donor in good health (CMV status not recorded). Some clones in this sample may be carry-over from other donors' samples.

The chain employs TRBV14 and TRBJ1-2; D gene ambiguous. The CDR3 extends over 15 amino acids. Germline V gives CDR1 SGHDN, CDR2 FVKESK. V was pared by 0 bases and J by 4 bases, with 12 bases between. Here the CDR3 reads CASSQESGVSYGYTF. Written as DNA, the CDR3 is TGTGCCAGCAGCCAAGAAAGCGGGGTTTCCTATGGCTACACCTTC.

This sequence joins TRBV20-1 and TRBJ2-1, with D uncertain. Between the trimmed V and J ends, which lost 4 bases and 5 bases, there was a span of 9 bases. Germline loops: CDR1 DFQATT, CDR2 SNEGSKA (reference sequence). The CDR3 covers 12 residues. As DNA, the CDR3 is TGCAGTGCTATCGGAGCAAACAATGAGCAGTTCTTC. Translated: CSAIGANNEQFF.

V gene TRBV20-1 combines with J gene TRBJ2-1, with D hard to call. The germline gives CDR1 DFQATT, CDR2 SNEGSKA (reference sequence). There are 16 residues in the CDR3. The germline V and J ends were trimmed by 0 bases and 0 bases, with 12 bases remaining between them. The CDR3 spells CSARDRDDSSYNEQFF. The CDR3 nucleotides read TGCAGTGCTAGAGACAGAGACGATAGCTCCTACAATGAGCAGTTCTTC.

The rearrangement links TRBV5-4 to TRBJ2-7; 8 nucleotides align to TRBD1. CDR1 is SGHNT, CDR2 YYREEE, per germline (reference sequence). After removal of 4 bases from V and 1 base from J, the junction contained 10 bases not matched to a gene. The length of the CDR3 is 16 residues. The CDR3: CASSVGTGLVSYEQYF. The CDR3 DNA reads TGTGCCAGCAGCGTGGGGACAGGATTGGTTTCCTACGAGCAGTACTTC.

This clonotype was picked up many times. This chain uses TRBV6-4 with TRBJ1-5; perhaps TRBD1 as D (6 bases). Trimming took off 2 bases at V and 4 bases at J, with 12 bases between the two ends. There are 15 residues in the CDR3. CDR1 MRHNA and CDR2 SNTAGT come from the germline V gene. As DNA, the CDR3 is TGTGCCAGCAGTGACAACAGGGTGCCTAATCAGCCCCAGCATTTT. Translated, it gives CASSDNRVPNQPQHF.

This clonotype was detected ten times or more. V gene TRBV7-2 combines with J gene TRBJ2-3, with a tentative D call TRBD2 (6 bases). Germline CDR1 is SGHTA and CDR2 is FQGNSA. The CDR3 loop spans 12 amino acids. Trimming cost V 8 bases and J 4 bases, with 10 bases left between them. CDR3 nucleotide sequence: TGTGCCAGCTCCGTAGCGGCAGATACGCAGTATTTT. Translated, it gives CASSVAADTQYF.

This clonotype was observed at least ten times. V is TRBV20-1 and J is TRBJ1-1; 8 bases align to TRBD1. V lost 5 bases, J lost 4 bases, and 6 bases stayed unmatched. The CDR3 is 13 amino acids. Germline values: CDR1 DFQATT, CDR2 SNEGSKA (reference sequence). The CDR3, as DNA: TGCAGTGCTGAGGACAGGGTTGGCACTGAAGCTTTCTTT. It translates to CSAEDRVGTEAFF.

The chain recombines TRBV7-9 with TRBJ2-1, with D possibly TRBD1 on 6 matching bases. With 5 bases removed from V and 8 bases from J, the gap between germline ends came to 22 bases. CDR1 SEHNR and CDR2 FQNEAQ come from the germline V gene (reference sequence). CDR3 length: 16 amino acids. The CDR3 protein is CASSTNRDILRDEQFF. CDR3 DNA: TGTGCCAGCAGCACAAACCGGGACATCCTACGGGATGAGCAGTTCTTC.

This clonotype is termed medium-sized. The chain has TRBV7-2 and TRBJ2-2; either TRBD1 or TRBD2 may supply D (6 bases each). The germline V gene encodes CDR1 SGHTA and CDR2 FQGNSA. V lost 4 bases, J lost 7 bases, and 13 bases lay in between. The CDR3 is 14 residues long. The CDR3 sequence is CASSYGGGNGELFF. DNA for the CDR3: TGTGCCAGCAGCTACGGGGGCGGGAACGGGGAGCTGTTTTTT.

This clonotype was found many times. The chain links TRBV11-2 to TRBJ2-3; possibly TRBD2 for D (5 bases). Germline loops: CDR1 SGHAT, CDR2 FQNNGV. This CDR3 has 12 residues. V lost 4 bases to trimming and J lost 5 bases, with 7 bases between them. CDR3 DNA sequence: TGTGCCAGCAGCTGGACTCAAGATACGCAGTATTTT. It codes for CASSWTQDTQYF.

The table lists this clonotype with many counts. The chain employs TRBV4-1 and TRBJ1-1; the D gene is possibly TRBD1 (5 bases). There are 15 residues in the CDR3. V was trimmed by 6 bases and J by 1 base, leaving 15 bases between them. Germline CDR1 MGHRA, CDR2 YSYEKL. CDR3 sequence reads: CASRGPGLKNTEAFF. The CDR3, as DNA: TGCGCCAGCAGGGGTCCGGGACTTAAGAACACTGAAGCTTTCTTT.

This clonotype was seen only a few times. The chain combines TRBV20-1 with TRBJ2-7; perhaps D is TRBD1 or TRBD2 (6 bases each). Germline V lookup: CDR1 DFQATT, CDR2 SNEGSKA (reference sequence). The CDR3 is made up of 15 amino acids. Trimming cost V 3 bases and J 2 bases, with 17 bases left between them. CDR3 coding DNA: TGCAGTGCTAGGGAAAAGGGGGGTGAGGCCTACGAGCAGTACTTC. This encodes CSAREKGGEAYEQYF.

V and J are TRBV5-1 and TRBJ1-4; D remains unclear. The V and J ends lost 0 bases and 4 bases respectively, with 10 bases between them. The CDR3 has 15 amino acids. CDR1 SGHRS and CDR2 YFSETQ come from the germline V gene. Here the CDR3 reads CASSLVGSINEKLFF. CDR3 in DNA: TGCGCCAGCAGCTTGGTAGGGTCGATTAATGAAAAACTGTTTTTT.

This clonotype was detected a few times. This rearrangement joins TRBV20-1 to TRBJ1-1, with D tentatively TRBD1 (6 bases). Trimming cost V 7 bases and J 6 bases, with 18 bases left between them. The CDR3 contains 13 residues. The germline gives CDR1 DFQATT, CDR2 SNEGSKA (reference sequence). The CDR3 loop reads CSVLARQVAEAFF. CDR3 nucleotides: TGCAGTGTACTCGCCAGACAGGTTGCTGAAGCTTTCTTT.

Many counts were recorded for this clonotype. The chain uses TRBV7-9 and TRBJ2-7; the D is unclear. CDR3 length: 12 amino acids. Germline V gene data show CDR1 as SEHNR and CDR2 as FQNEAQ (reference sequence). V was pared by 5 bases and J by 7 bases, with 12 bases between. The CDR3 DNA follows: TGTGCCAGCAGCCCTACCTTGGAGGAGCAGTACTTC. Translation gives CASSPTLEEQYF.

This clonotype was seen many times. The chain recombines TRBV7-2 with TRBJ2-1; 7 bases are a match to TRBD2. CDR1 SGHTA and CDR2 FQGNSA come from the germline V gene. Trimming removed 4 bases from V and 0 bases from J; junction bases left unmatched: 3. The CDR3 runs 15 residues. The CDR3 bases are TGTGCCAGCAGCTGGGGGGGTAGCTCCTACAATGAGCAGTTCTTC. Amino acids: CASSWGGSSYNEQFF.

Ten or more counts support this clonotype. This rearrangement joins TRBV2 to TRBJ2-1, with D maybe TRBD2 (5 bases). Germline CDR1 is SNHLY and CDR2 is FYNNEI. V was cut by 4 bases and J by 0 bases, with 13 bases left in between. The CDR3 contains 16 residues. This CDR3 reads CASSGRVRVSYNEQFF. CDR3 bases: TGTGCCAGCAGTGGACGGGTGCGGGTCTCCTACAATGAGCAGTTCTTC.

CDR3 residues: CASMPFPGQGADEQFF. CDR3 nucleotide sequence: TGTGCCAGCATGCCGTTTCCGGGACAGGGGGCGGATGAGCAGTTCTTC. This chain joins TRBV7-6 and TRBJ2-1, with 12 positions matching TRBD1. V lost 7 bases, J lost 8 bases, and 12 bases stayed unmatched. Germline V gene sequence: CDR1 SGHVS, CDR2 FNYEAQ. This CDR3 spans 16 amino acids.

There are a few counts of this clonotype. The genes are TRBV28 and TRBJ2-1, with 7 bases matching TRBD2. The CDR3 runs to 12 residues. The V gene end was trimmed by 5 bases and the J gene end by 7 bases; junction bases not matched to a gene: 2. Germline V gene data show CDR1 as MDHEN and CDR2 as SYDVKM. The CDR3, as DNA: TGTGCCAGCAGTGGAGCGGGAAATGAGCAGTTCTTC. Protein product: CASSGAGNEQFF.

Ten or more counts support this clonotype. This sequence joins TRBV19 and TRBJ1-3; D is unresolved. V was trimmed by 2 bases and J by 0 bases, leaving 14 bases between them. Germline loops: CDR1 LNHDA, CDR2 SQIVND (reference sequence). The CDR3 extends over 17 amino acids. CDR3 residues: CASSIFSRPVSGNTIYF. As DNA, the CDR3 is TGTGCCAGTAGTATATTCTCTCGACCGGTCTCTGGAAACACCATATATTTT.

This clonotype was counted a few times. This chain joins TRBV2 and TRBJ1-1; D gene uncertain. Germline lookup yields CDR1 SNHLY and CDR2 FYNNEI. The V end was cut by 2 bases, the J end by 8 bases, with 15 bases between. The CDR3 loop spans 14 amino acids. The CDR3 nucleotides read TGTGCCAGCAGTGAAATAAGTTCGGGCAGAGAAGCTTTCTTT. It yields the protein CASSEISSGREAFF.

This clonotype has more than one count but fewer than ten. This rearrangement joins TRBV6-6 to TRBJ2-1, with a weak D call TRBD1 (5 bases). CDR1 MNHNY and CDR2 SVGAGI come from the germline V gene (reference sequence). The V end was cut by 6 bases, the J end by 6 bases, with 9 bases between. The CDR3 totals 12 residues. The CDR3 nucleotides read TGTGCCAGCAGGGACACCCGCAATGAGCAGTTCTTC. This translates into CASRDTRNEQFF.

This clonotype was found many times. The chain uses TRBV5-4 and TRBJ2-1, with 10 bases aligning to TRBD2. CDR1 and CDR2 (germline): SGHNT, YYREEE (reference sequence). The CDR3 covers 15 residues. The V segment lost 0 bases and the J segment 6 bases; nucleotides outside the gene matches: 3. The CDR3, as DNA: TGTGCCAGCAGCTTGGCTAGCGGGGGCTTCAATGAGCAGTTCTTC. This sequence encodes CASSLASGGFNEQFF.

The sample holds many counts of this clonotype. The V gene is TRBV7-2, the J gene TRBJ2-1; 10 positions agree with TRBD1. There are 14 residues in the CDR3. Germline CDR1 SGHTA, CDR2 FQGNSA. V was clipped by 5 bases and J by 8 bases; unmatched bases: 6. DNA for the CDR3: TGTGCCAGCAGCCGGGACAGGGGATCCGATGAGCAGTTCTTC. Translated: CASSRDRGSDEQFF.

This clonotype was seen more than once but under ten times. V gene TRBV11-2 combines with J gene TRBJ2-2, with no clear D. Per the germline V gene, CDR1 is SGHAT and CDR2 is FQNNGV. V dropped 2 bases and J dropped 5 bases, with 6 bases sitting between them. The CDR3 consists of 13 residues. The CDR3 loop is CASSLSDTGELFF. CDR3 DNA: TGTGCCAGCAGCTTATCGGATACCGGGGAGCTGTTTTTT.

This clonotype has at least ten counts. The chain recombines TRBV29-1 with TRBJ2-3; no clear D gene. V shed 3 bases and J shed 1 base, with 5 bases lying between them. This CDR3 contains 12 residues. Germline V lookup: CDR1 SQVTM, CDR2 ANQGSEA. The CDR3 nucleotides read TGCAGCGTTGACGTAGGCACAGATACGCAGTATTTT. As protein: CSVDVGTDTQYF.